What follows is one T cell receptor beta chain and its context. Antigen specificity is unknown. The source of the sample is a study of cytomegalovirus exposure and HLA in healthy donors. Trimming removed 8 bases at V and 5 bases at J, with 10 bases between. From germline, CDR1 is SEHNR and CDR2 FQNEAQ (reference sequence). The CDR3 has 12 residues. The PCR used 60 Vbeta and 13 Jbeta primers. Profiled with immunoSEQ multiplex PCR; TCRdb holds only in-frame clones, not every one. The sample lists approximately 160,000 clones, approximately 84% occurring once. Study observations and caveats: Across all donors, roughly uniform sequencing depth was an assumption of the presence/absence analyses.

This TCR was recovered from a woman in her fifties or sixties in good health and CMV-seropositive. The J gene is TRBJ2-1, the V gene TRBV7-9; D may be TRBD2 (6 bases). The sample was PBMCs. Here the CDR3 DNA reads TGTGCCAGCGGGAGGTGGGACAATGAGCAGTTCTTC. Translation: CASGRWDNEQFF.